This T cell receptor beta chain was retrieved from a study of control samples from healthy donors and cancer patients. Libraries were prepared by immunoSEQ multiplex PCR; TCRdb keeps only in-frame clonotypes and omits some of them. The sample contains around 84,000 clones, about nine tenths of which appear only once. Trimming took off 0 bases at V and 5 bases at J, with 8 bases between the two ends. Germline CDR1 reads SGHRS; CDR2 reads YFSETQ. The CDR3 extends over 13 amino acids. The genes are TRBV5-1 and TRBJ1-1; the D gene is possibly TRBD1 (5 bases). This TCR was sampled from a man aged 25-40 years in good health. Sequenced input: blood. CDR3 sequence reads: CASSLERGTEAFF. The CDR3 bases are TGCGCCAGCAGCTTGGAGAGGGGTACTGAAGCTTTCTTT.